This paragraph reports one T cell receptor (beta chain). The antigen remains undetermined. Profiling relied on immunoSEQ multiplex PCR, and the TCRdb table lists in-frame clones only, not all of them. The data contain over 110,000 clones, approximately 90% of them singletons. The entry originates in a study of T cell responses to AZD1222 COVID-19 vaccine. For the study at large: Pooling covered second doses at about 4 or about 12 weeks. Study observations and caveats: Repertoire collection took place solely once the T cell response had peaked.

Trimming took off 6 bases at V and 4 bases at J, with 16 bases between the two ends. The V gene's germline CDR1 is MDHEN and CDR2 SYDVKM. The CDR3 is 15 amino acids. The specimen comprised peripheral blood, sampled on day 0 of AZD1222 vaccination. The sequence was collected from an adult in good health. The chain uses TRBV28 and TRBJ1-5; tentative D call: TRBD1 (6 bases). The CDR3 region is CASSLGGGGNQPQHF. In DNA, the CDR3 is TGTGCCAGCAGCCTAGGGGGGGGAGGTAATCAGCCCCAGCATTTT.